A single TCR beta chain is shown here with its context. What it binds is unknown. The data originate from a study of cytomegalovirus exposure and HLA in healthy donors. In germline, CDR1 is MDHEN, CDR2 SYDVKM. The CDR3 is 15 residues long. Trimming shortened V by 3 bases and J by 7 bases, and 15 bases separated the two germline ends. General observations from the study: TCR association rates varied by HLA locus in a later analysis, with DRB1 highest and HLA-C lowest.

60 Vbeta and 13 Jbeta primers were used in PCR. TCRdb keeps only in-frame clones here, not all; method: immunoSEQ multiplex PCR. The table lists some 160,000 clones, about 77% of them singletons. The sequencing sample was made of PBMCs. This sequence joins TRBV28 and TRBJ2-2; D is perhaps TRBD2 (6 bases). The clonotype comes from a man aged 60 to 75 in good health and CMV-seronegative. The CDR3 spells CASSLGGKFSGELFF. In DNA form, the CDR3 reads TGTGCCAGCAGTTTGGGCGGGAAATTCAGCGGGGAGCTGTTTTTT.